This T cell receptor (beta chain) was recorded in a study of regulatory T cells in long-lasting Graves disease. Study results and limitations: Persistent Graves' patients showed less TCR diversity than newly diagnosed patients showed.

As for this clonotype: Its antigen is not identified.

TCR beta libraries were built with iRepertoire HTBI primers and Arm-PCR of CDR3 regions. TCRdb fed the multiplex PCR reads into MiXCR, producing one record per CDR3 protein. This table holds approximately 470,000 distinct CDR3 sequences, roughly 17% found once. Stated time point: newly diagnosed GD, antithyroid drugs for less than 3 months. PBMC-extracted RNA yielded the TCR library. The CDR3 is made up of 17 amino acids. Germline lookup yields CDR1 MGHRA and CDR2 YSYEKL. V dropped 1 base and J dropped 5 bases, with 19 bases sitting between them. The same specimen was also included in a second study, on T cells in Graves' hyperthyroidism and ophthalmopathy.

Sequences were derived from peripheral blood mononuclear cells (PBMCs), sampled at new diagnosis, from a patient treated with antithyroid drugs. This clonotype originated in a man in his forties with Graves disease. V gene TRBV4-1 combines with J gene TRBJ2-3; the D gene is possibly TRBD2 (5 bases). The CDR3 region has the DNA TGCGCCAGCAGCCAAGGTCCCAGGATGATAGGGAGAGATACGCAGTATTTT. Protein sequence: CASSQGPRMIGRDTQYF.